This T cell receptor (beta chain) was sequenced in a study of blood T cell repertoires in COVID-19. At the level of the study: Spain, Italy and the United States supplied samples that represented acute and convalescent COVID-19.

Germline loops: CDR1 MDHEN, CDR2 SYDVKM. The V gene end was trimmed by 6 bases and the J gene end by 0 bases; junction bases not matched to a gene: 7. The CDR3 is made up of 15 amino acids. TCRdb keeps only in-frame clones here, not all; method: immunoSEQ multiplex PCR. The sample includes approximately 200,000 clones, 80% of them seen just once. The clonotype was recovered from a human donor in a cohort sampled during active COVID-19. The chain links TRBV28 to TRBJ2-7; TRBD2 agrees at 8 bases. The sequenced sample consisted of peripheral blood. CDR3 DNA sequence: TGTGCCAGCAGACGAATAGCGGGAAGCTCCTACGAGCAGTACTTC. Protein: CASRRIAGSSYEQYF. The whole variable domain, remainder taken from reference TRBV28 and TRBJ2-7, is DVKVTQSSRYLVKRTGEKVFLECVQDMDHENMFWYRQDPGLGLRLIYFSYDVKMKEKGDIPEGYSVSREKKERFSLILESASTNQTSMYLCASRRIAGSSYEQYFGPGTRLTVT.